These 27 T cell receptor beta chains were sequenced from one sample in a study of blood T cell repertoires in COVID-19. Repertoires were generated with immunoSEQ multiplex PCR, while TCRdb's copy carries only in-frame clones and drops some. In the table there are roughly 290,000 clones, about 90% of which are singletons. Sequences were obtained from PBMCs or T cells enriched from blood (not recorded which). The receptors stem from a woman aged 18-29 years with acute COVID-19.

V usage is TRBV25-1 and J usage is TRBJ1-6, with 7 bases lining up with TRBD1. CDR3 length: 13 residues. V dropped 4 bases and J dropped 9; count of bases not matched to a gene: 3. CDR1 MGHDK and CDR2 SYGVNS come from the germline V gene. CDR3 DNA: TGTGCCAGCAGTGGGGACAGTGGTTCACCCCTCCACTTT. This encodes CASSGDSGSPLHF.

The V gene is TRBV5-6, the J gene TRBJ2-5; 8 nucleotides match TRBD2. Germline CDR1 and CDR2: SGHDT and YYEEEE. The CDR3 covers 15 residues. The V and J ends lost 2 bases and 0 bases, in that order; junction bases with no gene match: 3. Here the CDR3 DNA reads TGTGCCAGCAGCTTTCCTAGCGGGTACCAAGAGACCCAGTACTTC. Amino acids: CASSFPSGYQETQYF.

The V call is TRBV18, the J call TRBJ2-7; no definite D call. V was cut by 6 bases and J by 4 bases, with 13 bases left in between. The CDR3 covers 13 residues. The germline V gene has CDR1 KGHSH and CDR2 LQKENI. The CDR3 sequence is CASSLDTAYEQYF. CDR3 nucleotides: TGTGCCAGCTCTCTCGATACAGCATACGAGCAGTACTTC.

The chain joins TRBV6-5 to TRBJ2-1; D unresolved. Per the germline V gene, CDR1 is MNHEY and CDR2 is SVGAGI. The germline V and J ends were trimmed by 8 bases and 0 bases, with 14 bases remaining between them. The CDR3 sequence is 15 residues long. CDR3 loop: CASPPRSYSYNEQFF. CDR3 nucleotides: TGTGCCAGCCCCCCCCGTAGCTACTCCTACAATGAGCAGTTCTTC.

The chain has TRBV15 and TRBJ2-2; TRBD1 matches 11 bases. The CDR3 consists of 15 residues. The germline gives CDR1 LNHNV, CDR2 YYDKDF (reference sequence). The V segment lost 5 bases and the J segment 4 bases; nucleotides outside the gene matches: 3. CDR3 bases: TGTGCCACCAGCCAGGACAGGGGGCTCACCGGGGAGCTGTTTTTT. This sequence encodes CATSQDRGLTGELFF.

The chain employs TRBV27 and TRBJ2-2, with 11 nucleotides matching TRBD1. Trimming took 4 bases from V and 6 from J; bases not matched to a gene: 1. CDR3 length: 14 residues. CDR1 MNHEY and CDR2 SMNVEV come from the germline V gene (reference sequence). The CDR3: CASSWDRGSGELFF. The CDR3 coding sequence is TGTGCCAGCAGTTGGGACAGGGGGTCCGGGGAGCTGTTTTTT.

The J gene is TRBJ2-1, the V gene TRBV18; 15 nucleotides agree with TRBD2. CDR3 length: 15 amino acids. J lost 6 bases, V lost 5 bases, and 2 bases had no gene match. Germline CDR1 KGHSH, CDR2 LQKENI. The CDR3 spells CASSGLAGGTNEQFF. The CDR3 coding sequence is TGTGCCAGCTCAGGACTAGCGGGAGGGACCAATGAGCAGTTCTTC.

The chain couples TRBV5-1 to TRBJ2-7; D is perhaps TRBD1 (7 bases). This CDR3 spans 16 amino acids. CDR1 is SGHRS, CDR2 YFSETQ, per germline. Trimming removed 0 bases at V and 3 bases at J, with 16 bases between. For the CDR3, the DNA is TGCGCCAGCAGCTTGGGGCTACCAGGGGGGAGCTACGAGCAGTACTTC. Encoded protein: CASSLGLPGGSYEQYF.

The chain links TRBV30 to TRBJ2-1, with TRBD2 matching over 13 bases. Trimming cost V 6 bases and J 1 base; bases outside gene matches: 9. Per the germline V gene, CDR1 is GTSNPN and CDR2 is SVGIG (reference sequence). The CDR3 extends over 17 amino acids. Written as DNA, the CDR3 is TGTGCCTGTGGACTAGCGGGAGTGCAATCGTCCTACAATGAGCAGTTCTTC. Its protein is CACGLAGVQSSYNEQFF.

This clone was found a few times. The chain recombines TRBV28 with TRBJ1-2; TRBD1 agrees at 7 bases. J lost 1 base, V lost 2 bases, and 4 bases had no gene match. From germline, CDR1 is MDHEN and CDR2 SYDVKM. This CDR3 spans 15 amino acids. CDR3 sequence reads: CASSLKGQFNYGYTF. The CDR3 nucleotides read TGTGCCAGCAGTTTAAAGGGACAGTTTAACTATGGCTACACCTTC.

This clone appeared a few times. This rearrangement joins TRBV9 to TRBJ2-1, with TRBD2 identical over 10 bases. The CDR3 consists of 18 residues. Trimming cost V 3 bases and J 5 bases; bases outside gene matches: 14. CDR1 is SGDLS, CDR2 YYNGEE, per germline. Here the CDR3 DNA reads TGTGCCAGCAGCGGTCAAATATCGTGGGGACTAGCGAACAATGAGCAGTTCTTC. Amino acids: CASSGQISWGLANNEQFF.

The V gene is TRBV9, the J gene TRBJ1-2; D unresolved. Per the germline V gene, CDR1 is SGDLS and CDR2 is YYNGEE. V was clipped by 0 bases and J by 8 bases, with 17 bases between them. The CDR3 sequence is 15 residues long. As DNA, the CDR3 is TGTGCCAGCAGCGTAGTTCTGGACGGGATATCCGGCTACACCTTC. Translation: CASSVVLDGISGYTF. The full variable domain, in which reference TRBV9 and TRBJ1-2 provide the parts outside the CDR3, is DSGVTQTPKHLITATGQRVTLRCSPRSGDLSVYWYQQSLDQGLQFLIQYYNGEERAKGNILERFSAQQFPDLHSELNLSSLELGDSALYFCASSVVLDGISGYTFGSGTRLTVV.

This chain uses TRBV28 with TRBJ2-7; D is unclear. The V end was cut by 2 bases, the J end by 6 bases, with 14 bases between. CDR3 length: 14 amino acids. CDR1 is MDHEN and CDR2 is SYDVKM in the germline V gene. The CDR3 here is CASSLGHRNGEQYF. In DNA, the CDR3 is TGTGCCAGCAGTTTAGGGCACCGGAACGGCGAGCAGTACTTC.

The chain joins TRBV12-3 or TRBV12-4 to TRBJ2-3; D is ambiguous. The V and J ends lost 8 bases and 5 bases respectively, with 8 bases between them. The CDR3 is 11 amino acids. The CDR3: CASGQIDTQYF. The CDR3 DNA reads as TGTGCCAGCGGGCAAATAGATACGCAGTATTTT.

This clone was picked up one time. V and J are TRBV29-1 and TRBJ2-7, with 9 bases fitting TRBD1. This CDR3 has 13 amino acids. In germline, CDR1 is SQVTM, CDR2 ANQGSEA. V was clipped by 2 bases and J by 5 bases; unmatched bases: 4. CDR3 coding DNA: TGCAGCGTTGAATGGGACAGGGAAAACGAGCAGTACTTC. It encodes CSVEWDRENEQYF.

Here the CDR3 reads CASSDGGQGWRSYNEQFF. Written as DNA, the CDR3 is TGTGCCAGCAGTGACGGAGGACAGGGGTGGAGGTCCTACAATGAGCAGTTCTTC. The chain recombines TRBV27 with TRBJ2-1; 9 nucleotides align to TRBD1. This CDR3 contains 18 residues. Germline assignment: CDR1 MNHEY and CDR2 SMNVEV (reference sequence). V gave up 5 bases and J gave up 1 base; unmatched junction bases: 12.

The J gene is TRBJ1-5, the V gene TRBV19, with D perhaps matching TRBD1 (5 bases). The CDR3 runs to 13 residues. The germline V gene has CDR1 LNHDA and CDR2 SQIVND (reference sequence). Trimming took 6 bases from V and 2 from J, leaving 8 bases between them. The CDR3 is CASRGGGNQPQHF. In DNA, the CDR3 is TGTGCCAGTAGGGGAGGGGGCAATCAGCCCCAGCATTTT. Full variable domain (rest looked up from reference TRBV19 and TRBJ1-5): DGGITQSPKYLFRKEGQNVTLSCEQNLNHDAMYWYRQDPGQGLRLIYYSQIVNDFQKGDIAEGYSVSREKKESFPLTVTSAQKNPTAFYLCASRGGGNQPQHFGDGTRLSIL.

The V and J genes are TRBV2 and TRBJ1-2; 12 bases line up with TRBD1. Germline V gene sequence: CDR1 SNHLY, CDR2 FYNNEI. The trim removed 9 bases at V and 8 bases at J, leaving 13 bases unmatched. There are 15 residues in the CDR3. This CDR3 is CASKSPGQGAYGYTF. The DNA of the CDR3 is TGTGCCAGTAAATCTCCGGGACAGGGGGCGTACGGCTACACCTTC. The entire variable domain, with the rest obtained from reference TRBV2 and TRBJ1-2, is as follows: EPEVTQTPSHQVTQMGQEVILRCVPISNHLYFYWYRQILGQKVEFLVSFYNNEISEKSEIFDDQFSVERPDGSNFTLKIRSTKLEDSAMYFCASKSPGQGAYGYTFGSGTRLTVV.

This clone has only one observation. The J gene is TRBJ2-7, the V gene TRBV24-1; weak D call: TRBD1 (7 bases). CDR3 length: 17 amino acids. Per germline, CDR1 KGHDR and CDR2 SFDVKD. Trimming took off 1 base at V and 3 bases at J, with 18 bases between the two ends. The CDR3 spells CATSDFTQGGFFYEQYF. CDR3 nucleotides: TGTGCCACCAGTGATTTTACCCAGGGGGGCTTCTTCTACGAGCAGTACTTC.

The V gene is TRBV19, the J gene TRBJ1-3; 8 bases are a match to TRBD1. This CDR3 spans 15 amino acids. Germline V gene lookup returns CDR1 LNHDA and CDR2 SQIVND (reference sequence). With 1 base clipped from V and 4 bases from J, the junction kept 3 bases outside the gene matches. CDR3 region: CASSIGWTGGNTIYF. In DNA form, the CDR3 reads TGTGCCAGTAGTATAGGCTGGACAGGGGGAAACACCATATATTTT.

V is TRBV11-2 and J is TRBJ1-1; D perhaps matches TRBD1 (5 bases). The CDR3 length is 15 residues. Germline CDR1 reads SGHAT; CDR2 reads FQNNGV. The ends were cut back, 5 bases at V and 1 base at J, with 14 bases in the middle. The CDR3 nucleotides are TGTGCCAGCAGCGGGCAATTTACAGGGAACACTGAAGCTTTCTTT. This codes for CASSGQFTGNTEAFF. The full variable domain, rest sourced from reference TRBV11-2 and TRBJ1-1, is EAGVAQSPRYKIIEKRQSVAFWCNPISGHATLYWYQQILGQGPKLLIQFQNNGVVDDSQLPKDRFSAERLKGVDSTLKIQPAKLEDSAVYLCASSGQFTGNTEAFFGQGTRLTVV.

V gene TRBV14 combines with J gene TRBJ2-1; 7 bases are a match to TRBD1. The V and J ends lost 5 bases and 9 bases, in that order; junction bases with no gene match: 16. CDR3 length: 16 amino acids. Germline V gene lookup returns CDR1 SGHDN and CDR2 FVKESK. The CDR3 protein is CASSAPQDRPLFEQFF. CDR3 sequence (DNA): TGTGCCAGCAGCGCCCCACAGGACAGGCCGCTGTTTGAGCAGTTCTTC.

The rearrangement uses TRBV27 and TRBJ1-2, with 8 bases lining up with TRBD1. Trimming cost V 2 bases and J 4 bases; bases outside gene matches: 6. CDR1 is MNHEY and CDR2 is SMNVEV in the germline V gene (reference sequence). This CDR3 has 15 residues. CDR3 residues: CASSLKTGVGYGYTF. The CDR3 nucleotides are TGTGCCAGCAGTTTAAAGACAGGGGTTGGCTATGGCTACACCTTC.

DNA of the CDR3: TGCGCCAGCAGCTTGGGCGGTTATAGCACAGATACGCAGTATTTT. Amino acid sequence: CASSLGGYSTDTQYF. The J gene is TRBJ2-3, the V gene TRBV5-1, with unresolved D. The CDR3 is 15 amino acids. The germline gives CDR1 SGHRS, CDR2 YFSETQ. Deletions cut 0 bases from V and 0 bases from J, with 8 bases between.

V gene TRBV5-6 combines with J gene TRBJ1-1; TRBD1 might be the D (5 bases). The CDR3 extends over 11 amino acids. Germline V gene lookup returns CDR1 SGHDT and CDR2 YYEEEE. With 2 bases removed from V and 8 bases from J, the gap between germline ends came to 7 bases. This CDR3 is CASSFGAEAFF. DNA of the CDR3: TGTGCCAGCAGCTTTGGGGCAGAAGCTTTCTTT.

The V gene is TRBV4-3, the J gene TRBJ2-5; TRBD1 might be the D (6 bases). From germline, CDR1 is LGHNA and CDR2 YSLEER. CDR3 length: 15 residues. Trimming left V 3 bases short and J 3 bases short, with 14 bases between. The CDR3 DNA follows: TGCGCCAGCAGCCAGGACCCGAGGACAGAAGAGACCCAGTACTTC. This translates into CASSQDPRTEETQYF.

V is TRBV4-1 and J is TRBJ2-2, with D possibly being TRBD1 (6 bases). CDR3 length: 15 amino acids. The germline V gene encodes CDR1 MGHRA and CDR2 YSYEKL. The ends were cut back, 3 bases at V and 6 bases at J, with 14 bases in the middle. As DNA, the CDR3 is TGCGCCAGCAGCCACCCTTCCCAGGGGTCCGGGGAGCTGTTTTTT. The encoded protein is CASSHPSQGSGELFF.